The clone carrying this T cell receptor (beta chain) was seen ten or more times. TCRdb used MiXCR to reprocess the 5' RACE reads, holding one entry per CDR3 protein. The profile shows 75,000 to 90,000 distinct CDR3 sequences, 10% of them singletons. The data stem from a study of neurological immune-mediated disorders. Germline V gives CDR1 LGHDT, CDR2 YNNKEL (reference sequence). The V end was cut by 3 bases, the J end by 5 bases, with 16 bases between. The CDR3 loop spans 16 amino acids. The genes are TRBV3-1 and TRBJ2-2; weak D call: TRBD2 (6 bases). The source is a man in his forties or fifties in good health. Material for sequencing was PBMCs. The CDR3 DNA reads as TGTGCCAGCAGCCAGCGTGGCGGGACGGGGACCGGGGAGCTGTTTTTT. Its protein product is CASSQRGGTGTGELFF.